These 20 T cell receptor beta chains share one sample of origin, sequenced in a study of T-cell reconstitution after alpha-beta-depleted transplantation in children. The authors prepared the TCRbeta library with unique molecular identifiers. In TCRdb, the PCR reads were re-called with MiXCR into one record per CDR3 protein. The sample lists roughly 350,000 distinct CDR3 sequences, 10% seen once, with approximately 2.3% in the top ten. Sequenced material: PBMCs from the stem cell graft donor, taken from the stem cell graft. These TCRs come from a human donor who donated a stem cell graft to a child with acute lymphoblastic leukemia.

This clonotype has just a few counts. The V call is TRBV5-1, the J call TRBJ2-1; 13 bases agree with TRBD2. This CDR3 is built from 15 residues. CDR1 is SGHRS and CDR2 is YFSETQ in the germline V gene. Germline trimming cut 4 bases from V and 8 bases from J; bases unmatched to any gene: 6. The CDR3 bases are TGCGCCAGCAGCCTCGGGACTAGCGGGAACTATGAGCAGTTCTTC. It encodes CASSLGTSGNYEQFF.

The rearrangement joins TRBV7-2 to TRBJ2-7; 8 bases match TRBD2. Germline V gene data show CDR1 as SGHTA and CDR2 as FQGNSA. After removal of 3 bases from V and 2 bases from J, the junction contained 6 bases not matched to a gene. This CDR3 contains 15 residues. The CDR3 nucleotides read TGTGCCAGCAGCTTCCGGGGGGGCCTAGCCTACGAGCAGTACTTC. Translating it yields CASSFRGGLAYEQYF.

The genes are TRBV2 and TRBJ2-7; no definite D call. CDR1 and CDR2 (germline): SNHLY, FYNNEI. Deletions cut 2 bases from V and 2 bases from J, with 7 bases between. The CDR3 has 13 residues. CDR3 residues: CASSERQTYEQYF. The DNA of the CDR3 is TGTGCCAGCAGTGAACGCCAGACCTACGAGCAGTACTTC.

This chain uses TRBV12-3 or TRBV12-4 with TRBJ2-2; 7 bases map to TRBD1. This CDR3 region has 15 residues. V trimming: 7 bases; J trimming: 6 bases; junction bases outside the gene matches: 11. This CDR3 is CASTLRQGRAGELFF. The CDR3, as DNA: TGTGCCAGCACCCTGAGACAGGGTCGGGCCGGGGAGCTGTTTTTT.

The CDR3 spells CATSRDRMERPQHF. CDR3 sequence (DNA): TGTGCCACCAGCAGAGATCGGATGGAGCGGCCCCAGCATTTT. V and J are TRBV15 and TRBJ1-5; D ambiguous. The V end was cut by 0 bases, the J end by 9 bases, with 12 bases between. Germline V gene data show CDR1 as LNHNV and CDR2 as YYDKDF (reference sequence). The CDR3 consists of 14 residues.

In its sample, this clonotype was seen a few times. The V call is TRBV7-2, the J call TRBJ2-5, with D tentatively TRBD1 or TRBD2 (6 bases each). Germline V gives CDR1 SGHTA, CDR2 FQGNSA. With 8 bases removed from V and 4 bases from J, the gap between germline ends came to 17 bases. CDR3 length equals 14 residues. The CDR3 protein is CASSQGGGRETQYF. For the CDR3, the DNA is TGTGCCAGCTCCCAAGGGGGAGGACGAGAGACCCAGTACTTC.

The V call is TRBV6-2 or TRBV6-3, the J call TRBJ2-7; a possible D gene is TRBD2 (5 bases). In germline, CDR1 is MNHEY, CDR2 SVGEGT. CDR3 size: 15 residues. Trimming cost V 6 bases and J 2 bases, with 17 bases left between them. The CDR3 region is CASSPSRTDTYEQYF. The CDR3, as DNA: TGTGCCAGCAGCCCCAGTAGGACTGACACCTACGAGCAGTACTTC.

There are a few counts of this clonotype. This chain uses TRBV4-1 with TRBJ2-1; D may be TRBD2 (5 bases). V was clipped by 1 base and J by 6 bases, with 19 bases between them. CDR1 and CDR2 from the germline V gene are MGHRA and YSYEKL. This CDR3 has 17 amino acids. The CDR3 sequence: CASSQVVPVVASNEQFF. The CDR3 DNA reads TGCGCCAGCAGCCAAGTTGTTCCGGTTGTAGCGTCCAATGAGCAGTTCTTC.

The chain uses TRBV6-5 and TRBJ2-4; 7 bases match TRBD1. The CDR3 extends over 16 amino acids. The V gene's germline CDR1 is MNHEY and CDR2 SVGAGI. Losses at the gene ends were 0 bases for V and 6 bases for J; bases not matched to a gene: 8. The CDR3 region has the DNA TGTGCCAGCAGTTACTCGAAGGGGGCTACCGTAAACATTCAGTACTTC. Its protein product is CASSYSKGATVNIQYF.

The chain couples TRBV6-2 or TRBV6-3 to TRBJ2-7; the match to TRBD1 covers 8 bases. Germline V gene sequence: CDR1 MNHEY, CDR2 SVGEGT. The CDR3 is 14 residues long. The V and J ends lost 2 bases and 6 bases, in that order; junction bases with no gene match: 6. The CDR3 loop reads CASSYLGQASEQYF. For the CDR3, the DNA is TGTGCCAGCAGTTACCTGGGACAGGCCAGCGAGCAGTACTTC.

This clonotype was counted many times. This chain joins TRBV20-1 and TRBJ1-5; D is unclear. The germline CDR1 and CDR2 sequences are DFQATT and SNEGSKA (reference sequence). This CDR3 is built from 12 residues. Between the trimmed V and J ends, which lost 3 bases and 4 bases, there was a span of 7 bases. DNA for the CDR3: TGCAGTGCTAGTGGTGGGAATCAGCCCCAGCATTTT. This encodes CSASGGNQPQHF.

This clonotype was counted a few times. The rearrangement joins TRBV29-1 to TRBJ1-2; D is unresolved. The CDR3 runs 11 residues. V was pared by 7 bases and J by 8 bases, with 14 bases between. Germline CDR1 is SQVTM and CDR2 is ANQGSEA. The CDR3, as DNA: TGCAGCGGTGTGGGCAGTCGAGGCTACACCTTC. Translating it yields CSGVGSRGYTF.

V gene TRBV6-2 or TRBV6-3 combines with J gene TRBJ1-1, with 10 bases fitting TRBD1. CDR1 and CDR2 (germline): MNHEY, SVGEGT. The CDR3 sequence is 16 residues long. V lost 6 bases and J lost 5; bases outside the gene matches: 12. This CDR3 is CASRPVGQGIRTEAFF. In DNA, the CDR3 is TGTGCCAGCAGACCTGTGGGACAGGGGATTCGTACTGAAGCTTTCTTT.

The rearrangement links TRBV19 to TRBJ2-2; D might be TRBD1 or TRBD2, each matching 6 bases. Germline CDR1 is LNHDA and CDR2 is SQIVND (reference sequence). The CDR3 is 17 residues long. Trimming left V 6 bases short and J 4 bases short, with 21 bases between. The DNA of the CDR3 is TGTGCCAGTAGACCCCCAAGGGGGGCCCGGGGCACCGGGGAGCTGTTTTTT. Encoded protein: CASRPPRGARGTGELFF.

The chain combines TRBV20-1 with TRBJ2-1; 8 nucleotides agree with TRBD2. Losses at the gene ends were 5 bases for V and 0 bases for J; bases not matched to a gene: 6. CDR3 size: 15 residues. The germline V gene has CDR1 DFQATT and CDR2 SNEGSKA (reference sequence). The CDR3, as DNA: TGCAGTGCTTCACTAGCGGCGAGCTCCTACAATGAGCAGTTCTTC. Amino acid sequence: CSASLAASSYNEQFF.

The chain recombines TRBV29-1 with TRBJ2-3, with 9 bases that match TRBD2. CDR1 is SQVTM, CDR2 ANQGSEA, per germline. The CDR3 covers 13 residues. V shed 6 bases and J 6 bases; nucleotides not matched to a gene: 7. The CDR3 region is CSVSGSGSDTQYF. In DNA form, the CDR3 reads TGCAGCGTCTCTGGTAGCGGGAGCGATACGCAGTATTTT.

This clonotype was detected many times. This sequence joins TRBV7-9 and TRBJ2-3; D unresolved. The germline V and J ends were trimmed by 5 bases and 3 bases, with 18 bases remaining between them. CDR1 and CDR2 (germline): SEHNR, FQNEAQ (reference sequence). CDR3 length: 16 amino acids. CDR3 bases: TGTGCCAGCAGCCCCACCCTACCCTCCGCGACAGATACGCAGTATTTT. Translating it yields CASSPTLPSATDTQYF.

V and J are TRBV12-3 or TRBV12-4 and TRBJ2-6; possible D gene TRBD1, 7 bases. V shed 7 bases and J shed 5 bases, with 15 bases lying between them. The CDR3 runs 15 residues. The CDR3 DNA reads TGTGCCAGCACCGATGACAGGGACTGGGCCAACGTCCTGACTTTC. Its protein product is CASTDDRDWANVLTF.

This clonotype was seen a few times. J is TRBJ1-4 and V is TRBV12-3 or TRBV12-4; possible D gene TRBD1, 6 bases. The CDR3 consists of 16 residues. V lost 2 bases and J lost 8, with 18 bases in between. CDR3 region: CASSLSRGAENEKLFF. The CDR3 DNA reads as TGTGCCAGCAGTTTATCGAGGGGGGCCGAGAACGAAAAACTGTTTTTT.

This chain uses TRBV6-2 or TRBV6-3 with TRBJ2-3; no reliable D call. Trimming shortened V by 2 bases and J by 5 bases, and 14 bases separated the two germline ends. Germline V CDR1 and CDR2: MNHEY, SVGEGT. This CDR3 contains 15 residues. CDR3 protein: CASSYRERLRDTQYF. The CDR3 DNA reads as TGTGCCAGCAGTTACAGGGAAAGATTAAGAGATACGCAGTATTTT.